These 6 T cell receptor beta chains came from one sample sequenced in a study of CD8+ T cells in alopecia areata (dated by TCRdb to the late 2010s). Interpreted using the paper, the treatment or condition label stands for: oral pan-JAK inhibitor, 5-10 mg twice daily. Library generation was performed with the immunoSEQ multiplex PCR assay. To provide template for TCR sequencing, every sample had RNA extracted and reverse transcribed into cDNA. TCRdb took this table from immuneACCESS and kept in-frame rearrangements with V and J called. Such tables lack part of the clones; where checked against another copy, unresolved V genes explain under half of the gap, and the rest is unexplained. Recorded for this sample are some 150,000 clones; approximately 59% of them occurred a single time. Of the sample, 16% is held by the ten largest clones. The source material was CD4+ T cells sorted from blood, sampled at approximately week 55, from a patient treated with tofacitinib. The receptor source for this set is a human donor with alopecia areata.

This clone was detected a few times. The rearrangement joins TRBV10-3 to TRBJ2-1, with 8 nucleotides matching TRBD1. The ends lost 5 bases at V and 6 bases at J; junction bases unmatched: 3. Germline lookup yields CDR1 ENHRY and CDR2 SYGVKD. This CDR3 has 13 amino acids. The CDR3 sequence is CAISYDRGNEQFF. As DNA, the CDR3 is TGTGCCATCAGTTACGACAGGGGCAATGAGCAGTTCTTC.

V gene TRBV30 combines with J gene TRBJ2-1; D gene unclear. The V gene lost 4 bases and the J gene lost 2 bases, with 9 bases spanning the gap. CDR3 length: 13 residues. Per germline, CDR1 GTSNPN and CDR2 SVGIG (reference sequence). Here the CDR3 DNA reads TGTGCCTGGAATGGGCAGGCCTACAATGAGCAGTTCTTC. Its translation: CAWNGQAYNEQFF.

The gene calls are TRBV6-1 and TRBJ2-5, with unresolved D. The CDR3 contains 11 residues. CDR1 MNHNS and CDR2 SASEGT come from the germline V gene. V lost 6 bases and J 4 bases, leaving 6 bases between the germline ends. CDR3 nucleotide sequence: TGTGCCAGCAGGGGTGGAGAGACCCAGTACTTC. The encoded protein is CASRGGETQYF.

The V gene is TRBV13, the J gene TRBJ2-3; unclear D gene. This CDR3 has 18 amino acids. Trimming took 0 bases from V and 1 from J, leaving 17 bases between them. In germline, CDR1 is PRHDT, CDR2 FYEKMQ (reference sequence). CDR3 sequence reads: CASSLGSKLVTGTDTQYF. Here the CDR3 DNA reads TGTGCCAGCAGCTTAGGATCGAAGCTCGTTACGGGCACAGATACGCAGTATTTT.

This clone has just a few counts. CDR3 loop: CAWSVSSFETEQFF. In DNA form, the CDR3 reads TGTGCCTGGAGTGTCTCTAGCTTCGAGACTGAGCAGTTCTTC. This rearrangement joins TRBV30 to TRBJ2-1, with D possibly being TRBD2 (5 bases). V shed 0 bases and J shed 9 bases, with 15 bases lying between them. This CDR3 comprises 14 residues. Germline V lookup: CDR1 GTSNPN, CDR2 SVGIG (reference sequence).

This chain uses TRBV7-2 with TRBJ1-1; the D gene is possibly TRBD1 (6 bases). The CDR3 has 14 amino acids. Germline loops: CDR1 SGHTA, CDR2 FQGNSA. V shed 1 base and J shed 7 bases, with 13 bases lying between them. The CDR3 DNA follows: TGTGCCAGCAGCTTAGAAAGCCAGGGGATTGAAGCTTTCTTT. Translated: CASSLESQGIEAFF. The full variable domain, completed using reference TRBV7-2 and TRBJ1-1, is GAGVSQSPSNKVTEKGKDVELRCDPISGHTALYWYRQSLGQGLEFLIYFQGNSAPDKSGLPSDRFSAERTGGSVSTLTIQRTQQEDSAVYLCASSLESQGIEAFFGQGTRLTVV.